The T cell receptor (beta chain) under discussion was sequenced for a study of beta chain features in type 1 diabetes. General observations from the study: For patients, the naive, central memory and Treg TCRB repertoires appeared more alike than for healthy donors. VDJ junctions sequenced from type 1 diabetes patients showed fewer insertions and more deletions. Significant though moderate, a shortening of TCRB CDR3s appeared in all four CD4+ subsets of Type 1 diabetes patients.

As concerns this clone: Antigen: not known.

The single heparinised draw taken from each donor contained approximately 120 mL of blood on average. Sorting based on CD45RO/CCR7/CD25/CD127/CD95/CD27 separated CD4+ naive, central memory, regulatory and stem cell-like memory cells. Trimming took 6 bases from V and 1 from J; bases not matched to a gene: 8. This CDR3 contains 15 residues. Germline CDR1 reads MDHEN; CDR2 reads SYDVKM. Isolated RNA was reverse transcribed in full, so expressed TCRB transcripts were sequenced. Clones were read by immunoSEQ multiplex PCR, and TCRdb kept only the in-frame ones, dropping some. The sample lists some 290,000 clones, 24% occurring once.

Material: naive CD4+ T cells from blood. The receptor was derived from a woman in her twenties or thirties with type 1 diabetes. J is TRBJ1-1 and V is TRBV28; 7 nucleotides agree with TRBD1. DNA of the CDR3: TGTGCCAGCAGCCCTCGGACAGGAGGGAACACTGAAGCTTTCTTT. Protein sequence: CASSPRTGGNTEAFF. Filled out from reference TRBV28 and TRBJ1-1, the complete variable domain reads DVKVTQSSRYLVKRTGEKVFLECVQDMDHENMFWYRQDPGLGLRLIYFSYDVKMKEKGDIPEGYSVSREKKERFSLILESASTNQTSMYLCASSPRTGGNTEAFFGQGTRLTVV.